The 8 T cell receptor beta chains presented below share a single source sample, sequenced in a study of human T cells and chemical hapten exposure. TCRdb reprocessed the RACE reads with MiXCR, giving one entry per CDR3 protein. The table has about 260,000 distinct CDR3 sequences, approximately 8.6% seen once. Time point described: pre-sensitization, week 0. The treatment denotes: therapeutic diphenylcyclopropenone sensitization with weekly scalp DPC. The sequenced sample was whole blood, obtained in connection with sensitization to the hapten diphenylcyclopropenone (DPC). These TCRs come from a woman aged 40 to 55 with alopecia areata. Some clones in this sample may be carry-over from other donors' samples.

Notes on this clonotype: Sequence at one end of the junction differs from germline and may be a read error. The V and J genes are TRBV28 and TRBJ2-3; possible D gene TRBD1, 5 bases. The CDR3 is 16 residues long. In germline, CDR1 is MDHEN, CDR2 SYDVKM. The CDR3 DNA sequence: TGTGCCAGCAGTTTTAGGGGCCTTGTCTCCACAAATACGCAGTATTTT. As protein: CASSFRGLVSTNTQYF. Full variable domain (missing parts from reference TRBV28 and TRBJ2-3): DVKVTQSSRYLVKRTGEKVFLECVQDMDHENMFWYRQDPGLGLRLIYFSYDVKMKEKGDIPEGYSVSREKKERFSLILESASTNQTSMYLCASSFRGLVSTNTQYFGPGTRLTVL.

This clonotype was seen a handful of times. The genes are TRBV28 and TRBJ1-4; perhaps TRBD1 as D (5 bases). Deletions cut 2 bases from V and 8 bases from J, with 12 bases between. The CDR3 spans 14 residues. Germline assignment: CDR1 MDHEN and CDR2 SYDVKM. CDR3 residues: CASSLSQGGEKLFF. The DNA of the CDR3 is TGTGCCAGCAGTTTAAGCCAGGGTGGCGAAAAACTGTTTTTT.

This clonotype came up a few times. The CDR3: CSAPPDLDSNQPQHF. In nucleotides, the CDR3 is TGCAGTGCCCCCCCAGACCTTGATAGCAATCAGCCCCAGCATTTT. The chain recombines TRBV20-1 with TRBJ1-5; no firm D call. The CDR3 spans 15 residues. The V gene lost 6 bases and the J gene lost 0 bases, with 15 bases spanning the gap. Germline V gives CDR1 DFQATT, CDR2 SNEGSKA (reference sequence).

Only a few counts were recorded for this clonotype. V and J are TRBV4-3 and TRBJ2-3; D uncertain. The CDR3 runs 17 residues. V was cut by 0 bases and J by 1 base, with 14 bases left in between. The germline V gene has CDR1 LGHNA and CDR2 YSLEER. DNA for the CDR3: TGCGCCAGCAGCCAAGATCATCTCCCTTGGGGCACAGATACGCAGTATTTT. Amino acids: CASSQDHLPWGTDTQYF.

The chain recombines TRBV5-1 with TRBJ2-2, with a weak D call TRBD2 (6 bases). Trimming removed 5 bases at V and 1 base at J, with 9 bases between. The germline CDR1 and CDR2 sequences are SGHRS and YFSETQ. The CDR3 has 14 amino acids. The CDR3 here is CASRGTLNTGELFF. The CDR3 coding sequence is TGCGCCAGCAGGGGGACTTTGAACACCGGGGAGCTGTTTTTT.

This clonotype was counted a few times. This chain joins TRBV2 and TRBJ2-5; D uncertain. Germline CDR1 reads SNHLY; CDR2 reads FYNNEI. CDR3 length equals 14 residues. The V end was cut by 6 bases, the J end by 0 bases, with 11 bases between. CDR3 DNA: TGTGCCAGCAGGACGGCGGAGTACCAAGAGACCCAGTACTTC. As protein: CASRTAEYQETQYF.

This clonotype has a count of ten or more. The V and J genes are TRBV27 and TRBJ2-7; D unclear. Germline-derived CDR1 and CDR2 are MNHEY and SMNVEV (reference sequence). V shed 5 bases and J shed 2 bases, with 13 bases lying between them. This CDR3 contains 14 residues. The CDR3, as DNA: TGTGCCAGCAGTCCAACCCACTCCGCCTACGAGCAGTACTTC. Residues: CASSPTHSAYEQYF.

This clonotype came up many times. This sequence joins TRBV5-1 and TRBJ1-6; D not certain. V lost 0 bases and J 10 bases, leaving 11 bases between the germline ends. This CDR3 contains 14 residues. The germline V gene has CDR1 SGHRS and CDR2 YFSETQ. CDR3 nucleotide sequence: TGCGCCAGCAGCTTGGGAGACTTAAAATCACCCCTCCACTTT. This translates into CASSLGDLKSPLHF.